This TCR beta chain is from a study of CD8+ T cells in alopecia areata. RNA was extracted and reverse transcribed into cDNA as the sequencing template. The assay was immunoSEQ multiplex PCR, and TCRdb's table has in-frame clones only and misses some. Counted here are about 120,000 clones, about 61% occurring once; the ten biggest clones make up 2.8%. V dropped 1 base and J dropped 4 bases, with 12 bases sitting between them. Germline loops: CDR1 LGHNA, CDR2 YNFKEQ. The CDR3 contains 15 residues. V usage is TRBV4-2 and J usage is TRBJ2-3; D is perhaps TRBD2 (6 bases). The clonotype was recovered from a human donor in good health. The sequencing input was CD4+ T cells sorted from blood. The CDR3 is CASSQGGVDADTQYF. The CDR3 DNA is TGTGCCAGCAGCCAAGGCGGGGTTGATGCAGATACGCAGTATTTT.